A selection of T cell receptor beta chains follows, all from one sample in a study of human T cells and chemical hapten exposure. One entry per CDR3 protein, called by TCRdb with MiXCR from the RACE reads. The sample includes about 140,000 distinct CDR3 sequences, approximately 12% of them seen just once. Here the sequenced sample was whole blood, taken in connection with sensitization to the hapten diphenylcyclopropenone (DPC). The receptors here all came from a woman aged 45 to 65 with alopecia areata. Some clones in this sample may be carry-over from other donors' samples. Each CDR3 is given with its conserved first and last residue. A D gene is named only where the DNA matches it firmly. Size values are once, few and many counts, or a class for expanded clones, and some rows have none.

J gene | D gene | clone size | V gene | CDR3 protein | CDR3 DNA
TRBJ2-5 | NA | few | TRBV21-1 | CASSKDSETQYF | TGTGCCAGCAGCAAAGATAGTGAGACCCAGTACTTC
TRBJ1-5 | TRBD1 | few | TRBV18 | CASSPRDRGPSARDSPKHF | TGTGCCAGCTCACCCAGGGACAGGGGGCCCTCAGCACGGGACAGCCCCAAGCATTTT
TRBJ2-7 | TRBD1 | many | TRBV12-3/TRBV12-4 | CASRTTGQGYEQYF | TGTGCCAGCAGGACAACGGGACAGGGGTACGAGCAGTACTTC
TRBJ2-5 | TRBD2 | many | TRBV7-2 | CASSLTTSGGRGETQYF | TGTGCCAGCAGCTTAACAACTAGCGGGGGGCGAGGGGAGACCCAGTACTTC
TRBJ1-1 | TRBD1 | few | TRBV3-1 | CASTETGQGRRRNTEAFF | TGTGCCAGCACCGAGACGGGACAGGGCCGCCGGAGGAACACTGAAGCTTTCTTT
TRBJ1-2 | NA | many | TRBV29-1 | CSVAGTGGYGYTF | TGCAGCGTTGCCGGGACCGGGGGCTATGGCTACACCTTC
TRBJ2-1 | TRBD2 | many | TRBV5-1 | CASSLLAGGGNEQFF | TGCGCCAGCAGCTTACTAGCGGGAGGGGGCAATGAGCAGTTCTTC
TRBJ1-3 | TRBD1 | many | TRBV5-1 | CASSSSHRGFSGNTIYF | TGCGCCAGCAGCTCGTCTCACAGGGGGTTCTCTGGAAACACCATATATTTT
TRBJ2-7 | TRBD2 | NA | TRBV24-1 | CATSDLRLAGLNEQYF | TGTGCCACCAGTGACCTCCGACTAGCGGGATTGAACGAGCAGTACTTC
TRBJ1-2 | TRBD1 | NA | TRBV5-6 | CASSEYRGLGYGHTF | TGTGCCAGCAGCGAATACAGGGGGCTCGGCTATGGCCACACCTTC
TRBJ2-3 | NA | NA | TRBV6-5 | CASSYGGGLTDTQYF | TGTGCCAGCAGTTACGGTGGTGGCTTAACAGATACGCAGTATTTT
TRBJ2-1 | TRBD1 | many | TRBV7-9 | CASSPDRGRIYNEQFF | TGTGCCAGCAGCCCAGACAGGGGAAGAATCTACAATGAGCAGTTCTTC
TRBJ1-2 | NA | many | TRBV28 | CASSGGARYGYTF | TGTGCCAGCAGTGGAGGGGCGAGGTATGGCTACACCTTC
TRBJ2-7 | NA | many | TRBV4-2 | CASSQDTVSYEQYF | TGTGCCAGCAGCCAAGATACAGTTTCCTACGAGCAGTACTTC
TRBJ1-3 | NA | NA | TRBV7-6 | CASSLGAMGNTIYF | TGTGCCAGCAGCTTAGGGGCGATGGGAAACACCATATATTTT
TRBJ1-2 | NA | many | TRBV29-1 | CSVDGGGYTF | TGCAGCGTTGATGGGGGTGGCTACACCTTC
TRBJ2-1 | NA | many | TRBV15 | CATSRSSRIGEQFF | TGTGCCACCAGCAGGTCTTCTAGGATCGGTGAGCAGTTCTTC
TRBJ2-7 | NA | many | TRBV5-5 | CASSPSGEGRPSSYEQYF | TGTGCCAGCAGCCCCTCGGGAGAGGGCAGACCTAGCTCCTACGAGCAGTACTTC
TRBJ2-1 | NA | NA | TRBV6-2/TRBV6-3 | CASHASGSYNEQFF | TGTGCCAGCCACGCTTCGGGCTCCTACAATGAGCAGTTCTTC
TRBJ2-3 | NA | NA | TRBV20-1 | CSARDNRAASTDTQYF | TGCAGTGCTAGAGATAACCGGGCCGCTAGCACAGATACGCAGTATTTT
TRBJ1-5 | NA | many | TRBV27 | CASSPTGTSTRSQPQHF | TGTGCCAGCAGTCCCACGGGAACATCGACCAGGAGTCAGCCCCAGCATTTT
TRBJ2-2 | NA | NA | TRBV18 | CASSPGGSTGELFF | TGTGCCAGCTCACCAGGAGGGAGCACCGGGGAGCTGTTTTTT
TRBJ1-1 | NA | NA | TRBV7-2 | CASSSDRREAFF | TGTGCCAGCAGCTCCGACAGGCGCGAAGCTTTCTTT